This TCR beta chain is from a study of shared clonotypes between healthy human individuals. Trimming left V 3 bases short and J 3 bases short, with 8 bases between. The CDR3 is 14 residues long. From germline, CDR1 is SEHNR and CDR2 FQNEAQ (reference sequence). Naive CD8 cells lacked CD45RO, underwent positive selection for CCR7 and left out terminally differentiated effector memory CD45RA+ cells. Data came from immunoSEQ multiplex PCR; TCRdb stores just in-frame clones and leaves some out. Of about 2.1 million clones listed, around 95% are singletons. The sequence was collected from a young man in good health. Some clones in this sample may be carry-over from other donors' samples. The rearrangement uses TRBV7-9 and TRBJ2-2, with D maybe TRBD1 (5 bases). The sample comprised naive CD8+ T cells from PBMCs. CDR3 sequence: CASSFDSDTGELFF. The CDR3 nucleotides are TGTGCCAGCAGCTTCGACAGCGACACCGGGGAGCTGTTTTTT.